Shown below are 5 T cell receptor beta chains from a single sample sequenced in a study of blood T cell repertoires in COVID-19. Measured with immunoSEQ multiplex PCR; TCRdb has only the in-frame clones, and not every one. Found here are about 130,000 clones, around four fifths of them singletons; the top ten hold 5% to 6.5%. The sample consisted of PBMCs or T cells enriched from blood (not recorded which). The source of these receptors is a woman between 50 and 59 years old who had recovered from COVID-19.

The chain employs TRBV4-1 and TRBJ2-3; tentative D call: TRBD2 (6 bases). The CDR3 contains 17 residues. Trimming removed 4 bases at V and 6 bases at J, with 23 bases between. Germline V lookup: CDR1 MGHRA, CDR2 YSYEKL. The CDR3 region is CASSLALIVAEGDTQYF. Here the CDR3 DNA reads TGCGCCAGCAGCCTTGCCCTTATAGTAGCGGAGGGGGATACGCAGTATTTT.

The V and J genes are TRBV13 and TRBJ2-7; 7 nucleotides line up with TRBD2. V dropped 1 base and J dropped 5; count of bases not matched to a gene: 8. CDR3 length equals 15 residues. Germline assignment: CDR1 PRHDT and CDR2 FYEKMQ (reference sequence). For the CDR3, the DNA is TGTGCCAGCAGCTTAGTGGGGAGGGGTCCTGACGAGCAGTACTTC. It codes for CASSLVGRGPDEQYF.

This clone was picked up one time. The chain employs TRBV19 and TRBJ1-6; 10 bases are shared with TRBD1. V shed 7 bases and J 1 base; nucleotides not matched to a gene: 4. The V gene's germline CDR1 is LNHDA and CDR2 SQIVND (reference sequence). CDR3 length: 16 residues. CDR3 sequence (DNA): TGTGCCAGTACCCCGGGACAGGGGTCCTATAATTCACCCCTCCACTTT. Amino acids: CASTPGQGSYNSPLHF.

This chain uses TRBV7-6 with TRBJ2-1, with 8 bases lining up with TRBD2. The germline V gene encodes CDR1 SGHVS and CDR2 FNYEAQ. The length of the CDR3 is 14 residues. The V segment lost 2 bases and the J segment 10 bases; nucleotides outside the gene matches: 7. The CDR3 spells CASSLPSGGGEQFF. CDR3 nucleotide sequence: TGTGCCAGCAGCTTACCCAGCGGGGGCGGGGAGCAGTTCTTC. The full variable domain, in which reference TRBV7-6 and TRBJ2-1 provide the parts outside the CDR3, is GAGVSQSPRYKVTKRGQDVALRCDPISGHVSLYWYRQALGQGPEFLTYFNYEAQQDKSGLPNDRFSAERPEGSISTLTIQRTEQRDSAMYRCASSLPSGGGEQFFGPGTRLTVL.

The rearrangement uses TRBV12-3 or TRBV12-4 and TRBJ1-3; the D is unclear. Trimming removed 8 bases at V and 4 bases at J, with 6 bases between. The CDR3 covers 11 residues. The CDR3 spells CASGQGNTIYF. CDR3 coding DNA: TGTGCCAGCGGGCAGGGAAACACCATATATTTT.